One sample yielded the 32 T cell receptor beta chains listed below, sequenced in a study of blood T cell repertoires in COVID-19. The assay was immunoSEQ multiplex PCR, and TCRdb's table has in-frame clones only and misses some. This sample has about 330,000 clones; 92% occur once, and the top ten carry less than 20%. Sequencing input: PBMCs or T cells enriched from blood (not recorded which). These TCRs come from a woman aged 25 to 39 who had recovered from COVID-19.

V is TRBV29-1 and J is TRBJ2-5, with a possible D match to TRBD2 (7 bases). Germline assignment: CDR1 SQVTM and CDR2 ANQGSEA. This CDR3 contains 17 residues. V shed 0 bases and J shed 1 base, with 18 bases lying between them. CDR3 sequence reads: CSVEDFHEGEGQETQYF. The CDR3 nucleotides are TGCAGCGTTGAAGATTTTCACGAGGGGGAGGGCCAAGAGACCCAGTACTTC.

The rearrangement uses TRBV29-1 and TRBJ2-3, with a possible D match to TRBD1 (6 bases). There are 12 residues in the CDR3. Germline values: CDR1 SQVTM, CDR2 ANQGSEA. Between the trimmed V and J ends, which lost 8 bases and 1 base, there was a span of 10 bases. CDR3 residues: CSTRQGTDTQYF. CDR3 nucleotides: TGCAGCACTCGACAGGGCACAGATACGCAGTATTTT.

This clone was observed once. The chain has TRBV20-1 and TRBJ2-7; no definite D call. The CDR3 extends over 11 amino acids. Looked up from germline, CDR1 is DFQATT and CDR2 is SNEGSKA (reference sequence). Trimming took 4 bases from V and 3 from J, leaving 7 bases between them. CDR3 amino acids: CSATSDYEQYF. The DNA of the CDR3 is TGCAGTGCTACCAGCGACTACGAGCAGTACTTC.

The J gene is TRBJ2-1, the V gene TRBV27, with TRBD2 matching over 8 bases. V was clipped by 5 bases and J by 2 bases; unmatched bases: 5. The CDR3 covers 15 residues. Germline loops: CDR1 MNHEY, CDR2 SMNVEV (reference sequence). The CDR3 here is CASSLLSGTYNEQFF. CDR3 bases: TGTGCCAGCAGTCTTCTTAGCGGGACCTACAATGAGCAGTTCTTC.

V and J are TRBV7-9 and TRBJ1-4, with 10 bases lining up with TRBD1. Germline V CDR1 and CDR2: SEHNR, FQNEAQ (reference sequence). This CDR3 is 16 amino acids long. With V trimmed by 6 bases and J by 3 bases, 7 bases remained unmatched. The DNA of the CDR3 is TGTGCCAGCAGATCCGACAGGGGGCGGGCTAATGAAAAACTGTTTTTT. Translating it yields CASRSDRGRANEKLFF.

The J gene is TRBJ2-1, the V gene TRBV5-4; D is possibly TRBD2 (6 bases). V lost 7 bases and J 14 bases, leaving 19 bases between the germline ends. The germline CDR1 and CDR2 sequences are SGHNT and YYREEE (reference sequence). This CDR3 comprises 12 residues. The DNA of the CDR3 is TGTGCCAGCCGCCCCCCGGGCGGGACCGAGTTCTTC. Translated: CASRPPGGTEFF.

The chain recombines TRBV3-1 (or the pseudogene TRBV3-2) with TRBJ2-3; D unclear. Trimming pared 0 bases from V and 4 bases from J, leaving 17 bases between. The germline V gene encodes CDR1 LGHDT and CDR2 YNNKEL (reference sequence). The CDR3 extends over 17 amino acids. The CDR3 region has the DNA TGTGCCAGCAGCCAAGATAGTCGGAGATTGGCCCCAGATACGCAGTATTTT. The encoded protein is CASSQDSRRLAPDTQYF.

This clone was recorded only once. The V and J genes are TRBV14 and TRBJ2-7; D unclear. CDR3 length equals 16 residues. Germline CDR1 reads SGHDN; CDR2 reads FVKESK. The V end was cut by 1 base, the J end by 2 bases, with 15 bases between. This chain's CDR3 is CASSQVTGSATYEQYF. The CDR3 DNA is TGTGCCAGCAGCCAAGTGACCGGGTCAGCTACCTACGAGCAGTACTTC. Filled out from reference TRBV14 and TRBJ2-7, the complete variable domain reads EAGVTQFPSHSVIEKGQTVTLRCDPISGHDNLYWYRRVMGKEIKFLLHFVKESKQDESGMPNNRFLAERTGGTYSTLKVQPAELEDSGVYFCASSQVTGSATYEQYFGPGTRLTVT.

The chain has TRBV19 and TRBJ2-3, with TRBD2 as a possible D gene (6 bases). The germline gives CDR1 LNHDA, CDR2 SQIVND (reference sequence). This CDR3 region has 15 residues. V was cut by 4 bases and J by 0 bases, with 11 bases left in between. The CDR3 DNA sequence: TGTGCCAGTAGTAGGCCTAGCGCTAGCACAGATACGCAGTATTTT. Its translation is CASSRPSASTDTQYF.

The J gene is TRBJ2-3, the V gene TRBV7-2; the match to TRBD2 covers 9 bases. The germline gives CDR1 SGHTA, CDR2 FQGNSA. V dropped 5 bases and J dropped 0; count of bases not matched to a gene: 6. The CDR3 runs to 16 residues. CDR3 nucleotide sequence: TGTGCCAGCAGCCTACAAGCGGGAGGCAGCACAGATACGCAGTATTTT. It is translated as CASSLQAGGSTDTQYF.

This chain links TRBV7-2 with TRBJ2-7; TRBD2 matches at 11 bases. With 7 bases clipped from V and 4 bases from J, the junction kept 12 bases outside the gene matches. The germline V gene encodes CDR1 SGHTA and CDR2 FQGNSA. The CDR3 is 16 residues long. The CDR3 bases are TGTGCCAGCACCCTACGGCTAGCGGGAGGTTCTTACGAGCAGTACTTC. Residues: CASTLRLAGGSYEQYF.

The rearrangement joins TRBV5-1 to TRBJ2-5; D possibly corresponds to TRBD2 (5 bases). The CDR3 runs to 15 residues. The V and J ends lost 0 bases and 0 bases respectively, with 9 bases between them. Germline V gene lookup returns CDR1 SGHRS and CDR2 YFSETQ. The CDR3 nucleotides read TGCGCCAGCAGCTTGGGGAGCGGCAACCAAGAGACCCAGTACTTC. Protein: CASSLGSGNQETQYF.

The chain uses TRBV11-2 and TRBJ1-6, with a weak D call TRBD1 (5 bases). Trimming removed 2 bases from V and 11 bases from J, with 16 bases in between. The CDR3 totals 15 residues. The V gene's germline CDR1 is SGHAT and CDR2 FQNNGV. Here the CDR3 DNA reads TGTGCCAGCAGCTTAAATCGGGGGACGGGTACACCCCTCCACTTT. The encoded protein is CASSLNRGTGTPLHF.

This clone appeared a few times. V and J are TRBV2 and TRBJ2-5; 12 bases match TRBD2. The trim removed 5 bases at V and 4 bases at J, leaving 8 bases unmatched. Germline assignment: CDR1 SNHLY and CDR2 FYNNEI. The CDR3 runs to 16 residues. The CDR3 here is CASSNRLAGARETQYF. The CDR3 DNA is TGTGCCAGCAGTAACCGACTAGCGGGAGCTCGAGAGACCCAGTACTTC.

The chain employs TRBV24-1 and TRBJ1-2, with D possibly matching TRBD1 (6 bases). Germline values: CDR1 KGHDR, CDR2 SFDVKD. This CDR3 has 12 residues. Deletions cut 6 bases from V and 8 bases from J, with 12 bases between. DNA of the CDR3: TGTGCCACCAGTCAGGGGACGGAGGGCTACACCTTC. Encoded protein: CATSQGTEGYTF.

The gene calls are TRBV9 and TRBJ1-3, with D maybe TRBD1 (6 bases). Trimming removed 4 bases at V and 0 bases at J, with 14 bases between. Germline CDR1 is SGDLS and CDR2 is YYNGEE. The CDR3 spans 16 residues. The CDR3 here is CASSRHRGGSGNTIYF. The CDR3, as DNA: TGTGCCAGCAGCCGACACCGAGGGGGCTCTGGAAACACCATATATTTT.

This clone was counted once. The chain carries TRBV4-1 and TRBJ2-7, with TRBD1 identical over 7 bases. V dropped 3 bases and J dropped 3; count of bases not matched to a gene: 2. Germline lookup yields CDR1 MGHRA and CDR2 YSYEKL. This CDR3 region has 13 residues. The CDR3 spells CASSHGDSYEQYF. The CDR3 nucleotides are TGCGCCAGCAGCCATGGGGACAGCTACGAGCAGTACTTC.

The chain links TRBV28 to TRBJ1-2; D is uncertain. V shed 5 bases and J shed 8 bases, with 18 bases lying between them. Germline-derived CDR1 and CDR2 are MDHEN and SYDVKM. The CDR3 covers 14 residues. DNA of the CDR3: TGTGCCAGCAGTCCCCCCGAGGGAGGTGAGGGCTACACCTTC. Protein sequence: CASSPPEGGEGYTF.

CDR3 residues: CASSLPSQETQYF. CDR3 nucleotides: TGTGCCAGCAGCCTACCCTCACAAGAGACCCAGTACTTC. The chain is built from TRBV5-6 and TRBJ2-5; D unresolved. V was clipped by 4 bases and J by 2 bases, with 9 bases between them. This CDR3 contains 13 residues. Germline CDR1 SGHDT, CDR2 YYEEEE.

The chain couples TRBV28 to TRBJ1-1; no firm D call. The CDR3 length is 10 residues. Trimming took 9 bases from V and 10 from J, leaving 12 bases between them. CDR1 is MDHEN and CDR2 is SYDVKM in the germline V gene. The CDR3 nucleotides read TGTGCCAGTGGAGCTGGAGGAGCTTTCTTT. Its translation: CASGAGGAFF.

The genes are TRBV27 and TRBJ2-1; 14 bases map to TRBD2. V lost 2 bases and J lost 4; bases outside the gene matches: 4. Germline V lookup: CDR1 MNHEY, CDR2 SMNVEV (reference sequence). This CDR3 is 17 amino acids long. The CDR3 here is CASSLGTSGGAYNEQFF. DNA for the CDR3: TGTGCCAGCAGTTTAGGGACTAGCGGGGGAGCATACAATGAGCAGTTCTTC.

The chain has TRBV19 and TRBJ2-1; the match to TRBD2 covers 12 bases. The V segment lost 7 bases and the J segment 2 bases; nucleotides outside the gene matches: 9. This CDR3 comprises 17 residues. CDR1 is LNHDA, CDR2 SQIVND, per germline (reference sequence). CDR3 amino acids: CASNAYGLAGTYNEQFF. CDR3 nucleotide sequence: TGTGCCAGTAATGCCTATGGACTAGCGGGGACCTACAATGAGCAGTTCTTC.

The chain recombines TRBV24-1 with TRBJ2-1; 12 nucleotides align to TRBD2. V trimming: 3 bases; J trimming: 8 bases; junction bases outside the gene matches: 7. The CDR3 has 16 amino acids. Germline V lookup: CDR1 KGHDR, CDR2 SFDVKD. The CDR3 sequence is CATSDTSSGRADEQFF. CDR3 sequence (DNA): TGTGCCACCAGTGATACCTCTAGCGGGAGGGCCGATGAGCAGTTCTTC.

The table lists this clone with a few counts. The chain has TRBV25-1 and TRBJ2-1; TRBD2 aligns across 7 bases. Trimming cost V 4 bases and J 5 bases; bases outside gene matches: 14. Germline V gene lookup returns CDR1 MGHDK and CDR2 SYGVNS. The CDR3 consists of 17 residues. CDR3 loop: CASSGFSRGSRNNEQFF. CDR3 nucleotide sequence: TGTGCCAGCAGTGGTTTTTCCCGCGGGAGTCGTAACAATGAGCAGTTCTTC.

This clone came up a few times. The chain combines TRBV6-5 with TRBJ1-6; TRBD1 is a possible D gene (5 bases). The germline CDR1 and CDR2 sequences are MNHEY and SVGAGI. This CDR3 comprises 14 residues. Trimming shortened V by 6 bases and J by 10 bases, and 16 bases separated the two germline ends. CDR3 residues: CASSYRTGGSPLHF. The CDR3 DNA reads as TGTGCCAGCAGCTATAGAACGGGGGGATCACCCCTCCACTTT.

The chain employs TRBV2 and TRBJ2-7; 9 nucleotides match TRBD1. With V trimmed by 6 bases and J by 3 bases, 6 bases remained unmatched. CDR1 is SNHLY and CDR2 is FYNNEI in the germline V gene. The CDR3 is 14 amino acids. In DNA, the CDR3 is TGTGCCAGCAGGGGGGGGACAGGGAACTACGAGCAGTACTTC. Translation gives CASRGGTGNYEQYF.

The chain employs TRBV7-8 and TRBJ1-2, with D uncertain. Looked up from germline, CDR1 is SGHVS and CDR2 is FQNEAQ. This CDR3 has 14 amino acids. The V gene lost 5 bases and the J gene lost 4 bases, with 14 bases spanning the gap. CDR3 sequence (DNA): TGTGCCAGCAGCCGTAGCAACGATCGCTATGGCTACACCTTC. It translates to CASSRSNDRYGYTF.

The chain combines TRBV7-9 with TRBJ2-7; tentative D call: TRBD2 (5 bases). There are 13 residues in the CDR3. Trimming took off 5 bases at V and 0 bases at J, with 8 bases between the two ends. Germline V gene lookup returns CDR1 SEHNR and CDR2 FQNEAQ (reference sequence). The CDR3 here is CASSPGNSYEQYF. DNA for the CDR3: TGTGCCAGCAGCCCCGGGAACTCCTACGAGCAGTACTTC.

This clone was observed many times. The DNA of the CDR3 is TGTGCCAGCAGCTTAGTCATATACCAAGGACAGGGGGCAAATGAGCAGTTCTTC. Translated: CASSLVIYQGQGANEQFF. The chain links TRBV7-2 to TRBJ2-1, with 11 positions matching TRBD1. The germline gives CDR1 SGHTA, CDR2 FQGNSA. The ends lost 1 base at V and 7 bases at J; junction bases unmatched: 12. The CDR3 contains 18 residues.

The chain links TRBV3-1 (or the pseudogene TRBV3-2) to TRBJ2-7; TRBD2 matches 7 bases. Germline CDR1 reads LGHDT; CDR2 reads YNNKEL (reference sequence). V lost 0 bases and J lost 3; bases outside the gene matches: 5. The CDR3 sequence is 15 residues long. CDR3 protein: CASSQDPGGFYEQYF. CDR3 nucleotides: TGTGCCAGCAGCCAAGACCCGGGGGGATTCTACGAGCAGTACTTC.

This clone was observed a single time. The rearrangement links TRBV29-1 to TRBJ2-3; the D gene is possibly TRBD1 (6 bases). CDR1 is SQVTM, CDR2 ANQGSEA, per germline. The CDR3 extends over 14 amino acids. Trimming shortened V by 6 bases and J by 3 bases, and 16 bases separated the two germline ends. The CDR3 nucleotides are TGCAGCGTGTCTGGGGGACAACAAACAGATACGCAGTATTTT. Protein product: CSVSGGQQTDTQYF.

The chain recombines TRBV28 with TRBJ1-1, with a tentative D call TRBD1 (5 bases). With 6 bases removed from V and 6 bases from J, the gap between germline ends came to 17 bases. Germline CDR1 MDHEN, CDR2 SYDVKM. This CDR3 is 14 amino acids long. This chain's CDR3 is CASSPGSAGAEAFF. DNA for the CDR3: TGTGCCAGCAGCCCAGGCAGCGCGGGGGCTGAAGCTTTCTTT.